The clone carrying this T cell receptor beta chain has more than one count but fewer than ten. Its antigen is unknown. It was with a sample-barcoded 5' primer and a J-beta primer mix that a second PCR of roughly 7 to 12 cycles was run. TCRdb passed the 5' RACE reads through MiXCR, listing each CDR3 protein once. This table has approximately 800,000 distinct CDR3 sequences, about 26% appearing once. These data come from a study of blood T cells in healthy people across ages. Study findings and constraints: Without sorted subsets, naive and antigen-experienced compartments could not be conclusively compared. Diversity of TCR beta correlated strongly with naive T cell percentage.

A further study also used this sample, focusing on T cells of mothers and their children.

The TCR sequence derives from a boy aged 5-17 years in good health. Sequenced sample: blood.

The CDR3 DNA sequence: TGTGCCATCACTACCCGCAGGGATCTTACGCAGTATTTT. It specifies CAITTRRDLTQYF. This sequence joins TRBV10-3 and TRBJ2-3; weak D call: TRBD1 (5 bases). Per germline, CDR1 ENHRY and CDR2 SYGVKD. The CDR3 is made up of 13 amino acids. Between the trimmed V and J ends, which lost 7 bases and 8 bases, there was a span of 16 bases.